The clone carrying this T cell receptor (beta chain) was picked up a small number of times. Via MiXCR, TCRdb re-called the RT-PCR reads, giving one row per CDR3 protein. This sample carries 400,000 to 500,000 distinct CDR3 sequences, more than 15% of them seen once, and the ten largest clones take 7.2%. This record comes from a study of patients and donors after allogeneic stem cell transplantation. CDR1 SGHRS and CDR2 YFSETQ come from the germline V gene. Trimming at V came to 0 bases and at J to 3 bases, leaving 6 bases not matched to a gene. The CDR3 runs to 16 residues. Sequencing was done on a sample of blood, either unsorted or a sorted T cell fraction (not recorded which). The clonotype comes from a human donor who was either an allogeneic HSCT recipient or a stem cell or donor lymphocyte infusion donor (not recorded which). It is not recorded whose cells these are; they may come from a transplant donor. This chain uses TRBV5-1 with TRBJ2-7; 10 nucleotides align to TRBD2. CDR3: CASSLVGTSAIYEQYF. Here the CDR3 DNA reads TGCGCCAGCAGCTTGGTTGGGACTAGCGCCATCTACGAGCAGTACTTC.